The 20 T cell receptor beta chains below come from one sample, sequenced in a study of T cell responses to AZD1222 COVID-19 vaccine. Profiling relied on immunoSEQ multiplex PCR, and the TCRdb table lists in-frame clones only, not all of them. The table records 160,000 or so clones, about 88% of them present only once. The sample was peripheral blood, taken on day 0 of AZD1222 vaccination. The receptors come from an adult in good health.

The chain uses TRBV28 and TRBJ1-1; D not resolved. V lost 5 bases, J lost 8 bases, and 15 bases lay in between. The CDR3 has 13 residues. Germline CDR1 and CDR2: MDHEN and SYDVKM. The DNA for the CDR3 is TGTGCCAGCAGTACCCCGGTGGGGTGGGAAGCTTTCTTT. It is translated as CASSTPVGWEAFF.

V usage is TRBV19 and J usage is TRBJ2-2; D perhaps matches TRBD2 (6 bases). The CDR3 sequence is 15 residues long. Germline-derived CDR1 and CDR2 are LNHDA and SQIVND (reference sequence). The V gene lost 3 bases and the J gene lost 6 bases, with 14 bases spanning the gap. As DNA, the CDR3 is TGTGCCAGTAGTATCCCGGGGGATCGGGCCGGGGAGCTGTTTTTT. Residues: CASSIPGDRAGELFF.

The DNA for the CDR3 is TGTGCCAGCACTCCAGCGAATGAAGCTTTCTTT. It translates to CASTPANEAFF. This rearrangement joins TRBV7-2 to TRBJ1-1, with no clear D. This CDR3 region has 11 residues. V dropped 7 bases and J dropped 7 bases, with 10 bases sitting between them. Germline assignment: CDR1 SGHTA and CDR2 FQGNSA.

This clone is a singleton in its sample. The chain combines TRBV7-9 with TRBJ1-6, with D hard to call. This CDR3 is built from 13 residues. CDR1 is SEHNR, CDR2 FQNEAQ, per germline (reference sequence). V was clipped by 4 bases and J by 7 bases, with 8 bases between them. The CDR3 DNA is TGTGCCAGCAGCTCCGACGGGAATTCACCCCTCCACTTT. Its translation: CASSSDGNSPLHF. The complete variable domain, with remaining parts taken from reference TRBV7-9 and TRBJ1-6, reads DTGVSQNPRHKITKRGQNVTFRCDPISEHNRLYWYRQTLGQGPEFLTYFQNEAQLEKSRLLSDRFSAERPKGSFSTLEIQRTEQGDSAMYLCASSSDGNSPLHFGNGTRLTVT.

The CDR3 loop is CASSPEGGLFQETQYF. As DNA, the CDR3 is TGTGCCAGCAGCCCGGAAGGGGGGCTATTCCAAGAGACCCAGTACTTC. This chain connects TRBV7-3 to TRBJ2-5, with D perhaps given as TRBD1 or TRBD2 (6 bases each). CDR1 is SGHTA, CDR2 FQGTGA, per germline. The V and J ends lost 5 bases and 1 base respectively, with 17 bases between them. The CDR3 spans 16 residues.

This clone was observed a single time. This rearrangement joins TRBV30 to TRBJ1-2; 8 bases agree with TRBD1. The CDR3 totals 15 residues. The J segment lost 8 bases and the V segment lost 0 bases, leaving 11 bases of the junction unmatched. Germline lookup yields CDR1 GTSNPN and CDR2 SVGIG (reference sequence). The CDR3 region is CAWSVRAGGEWGYTF. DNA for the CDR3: TGTGCCTGGAGTGTACGGGCAGGGGGCGAGTGGGGCTACACCTTC.

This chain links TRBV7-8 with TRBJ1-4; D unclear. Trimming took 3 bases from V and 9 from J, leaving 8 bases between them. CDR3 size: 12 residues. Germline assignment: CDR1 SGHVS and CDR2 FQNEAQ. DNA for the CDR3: TGTGCCAGCAGCTTGAAAAGTCAAAAACTGTTTTTT. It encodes CASSLKSQKLFF.

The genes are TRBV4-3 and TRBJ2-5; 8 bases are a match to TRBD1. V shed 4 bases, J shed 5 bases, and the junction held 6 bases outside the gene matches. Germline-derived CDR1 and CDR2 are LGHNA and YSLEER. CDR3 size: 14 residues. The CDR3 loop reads CASSPQGAGETQYF. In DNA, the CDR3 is TGCGCCAGCAGCCCCCAGGGGGCAGGGGAGACCCAGTACTTC.

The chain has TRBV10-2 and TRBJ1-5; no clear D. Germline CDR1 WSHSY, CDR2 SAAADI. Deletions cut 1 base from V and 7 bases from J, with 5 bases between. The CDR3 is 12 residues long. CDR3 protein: CASSEWYQPQHF. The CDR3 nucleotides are TGCGCCAGCAGTGAGTGGTACCAGCCCCAGCATTTT.

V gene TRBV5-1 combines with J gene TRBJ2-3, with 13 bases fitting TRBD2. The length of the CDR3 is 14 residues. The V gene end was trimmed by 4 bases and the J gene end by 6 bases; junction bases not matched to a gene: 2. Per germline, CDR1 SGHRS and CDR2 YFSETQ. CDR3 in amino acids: CASSGGLAGDTQYF. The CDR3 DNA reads TGCGCCAGCAGCGGGGGACTAGCGGGGGATACGCAGTATTTT.

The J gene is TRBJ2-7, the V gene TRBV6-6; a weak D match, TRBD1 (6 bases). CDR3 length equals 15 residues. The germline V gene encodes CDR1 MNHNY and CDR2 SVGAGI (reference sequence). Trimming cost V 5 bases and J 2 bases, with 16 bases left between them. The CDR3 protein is CASSDPRQAAYEQYF. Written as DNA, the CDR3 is TGTGCCAGCAGTGACCCTAGACAGGCCGCCTACGAGCAGTACTTC.

CDR3 region: CASSPREIFSEAFF. DNA of the CDR3: TGTGCCAGCAGCCCCCGGGAGATTTTTTCGGAAGCTTTCTTT. The V gene is TRBV11-2, the J gene TRBJ1-1; D is unclear. CDR1 is SGHAT, CDR2 FQNNGV, per germline. The ends were cut back, 5 bases at V and 8 bases at J, with 18 bases in the middle. This CDR3 spans 14 amino acids.

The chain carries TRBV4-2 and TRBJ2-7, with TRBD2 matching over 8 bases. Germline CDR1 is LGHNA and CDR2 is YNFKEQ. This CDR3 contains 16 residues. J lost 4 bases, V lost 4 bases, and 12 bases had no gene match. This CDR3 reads CASSPEASGRGYEQYF. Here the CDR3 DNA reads TGTGCCAGCAGCCCGGAGGCTAGCGGGCGGGGGTACGAGCAGTACTTC.

For the CDR3, the DNA is TGTGCCAGTAATGTGGGGGGGTGTAGAGAGGGTGACACCGGGGAGCTGTTTTTT. The encoded protein is CASNVGGCREGDTGELFF. The gene calls are TRBV6-9 and TRBJ2-2; 7 bases fit TRBD2. Germline CDR1 is MNHGY and CDR2 is SVAAGI. The CDR3 consists of 18 residues. V lost 9 bases to trimming and J lost 3 bases; unmatched junction nucleotides: 19.

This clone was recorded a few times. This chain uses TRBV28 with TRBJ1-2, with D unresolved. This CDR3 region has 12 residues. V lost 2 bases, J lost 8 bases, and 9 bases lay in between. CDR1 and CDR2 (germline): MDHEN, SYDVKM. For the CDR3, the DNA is TGTGCCAGCAGTTTACTTCAAGGCGGCTACACCTTC. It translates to CASSLLQGGYTF.

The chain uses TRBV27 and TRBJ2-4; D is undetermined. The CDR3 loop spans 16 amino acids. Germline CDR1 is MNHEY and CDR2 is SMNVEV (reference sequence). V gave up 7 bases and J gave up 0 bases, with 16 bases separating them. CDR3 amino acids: CASTTSELLAKNIQYF. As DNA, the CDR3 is TGTGCCAGCACCACCAGCGAACTGTTAGCCAAAAACATTCAGTACTTC.

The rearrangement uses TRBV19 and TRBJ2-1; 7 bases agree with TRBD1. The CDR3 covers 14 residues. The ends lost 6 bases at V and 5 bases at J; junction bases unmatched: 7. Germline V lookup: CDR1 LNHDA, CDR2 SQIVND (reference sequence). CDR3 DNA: TGTGCCAGTAGGCCGACAGGGTCCAACAATGAGCAGTTCTTC. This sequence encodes CASRPTGSNNEQFF.

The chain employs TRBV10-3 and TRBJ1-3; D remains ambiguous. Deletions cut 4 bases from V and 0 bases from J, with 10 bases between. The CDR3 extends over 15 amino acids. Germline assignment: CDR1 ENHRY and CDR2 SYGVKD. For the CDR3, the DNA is TGTGCCATCAGTGGAATGGGCCTCTCTGGAAACACCATATATTTT. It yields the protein CAISGMGLSGNTIYF.

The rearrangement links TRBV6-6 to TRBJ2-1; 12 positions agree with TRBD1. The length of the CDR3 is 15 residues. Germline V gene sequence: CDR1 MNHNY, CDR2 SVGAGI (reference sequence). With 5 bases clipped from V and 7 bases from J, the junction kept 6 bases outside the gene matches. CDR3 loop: CASSHPGQGANEQFF. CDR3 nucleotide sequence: TGTGCCAGCAGTCATCCGGGACAGGGGGCGAATGAGCAGTTCTTC.

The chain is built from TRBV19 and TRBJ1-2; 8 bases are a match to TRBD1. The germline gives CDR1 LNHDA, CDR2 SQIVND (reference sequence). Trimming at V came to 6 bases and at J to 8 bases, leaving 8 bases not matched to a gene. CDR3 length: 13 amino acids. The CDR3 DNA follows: TGTGCCAGTAGGACCAGGGGGCAGCTGGGCTACACCTTC. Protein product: CASRTRGQLGYTF.